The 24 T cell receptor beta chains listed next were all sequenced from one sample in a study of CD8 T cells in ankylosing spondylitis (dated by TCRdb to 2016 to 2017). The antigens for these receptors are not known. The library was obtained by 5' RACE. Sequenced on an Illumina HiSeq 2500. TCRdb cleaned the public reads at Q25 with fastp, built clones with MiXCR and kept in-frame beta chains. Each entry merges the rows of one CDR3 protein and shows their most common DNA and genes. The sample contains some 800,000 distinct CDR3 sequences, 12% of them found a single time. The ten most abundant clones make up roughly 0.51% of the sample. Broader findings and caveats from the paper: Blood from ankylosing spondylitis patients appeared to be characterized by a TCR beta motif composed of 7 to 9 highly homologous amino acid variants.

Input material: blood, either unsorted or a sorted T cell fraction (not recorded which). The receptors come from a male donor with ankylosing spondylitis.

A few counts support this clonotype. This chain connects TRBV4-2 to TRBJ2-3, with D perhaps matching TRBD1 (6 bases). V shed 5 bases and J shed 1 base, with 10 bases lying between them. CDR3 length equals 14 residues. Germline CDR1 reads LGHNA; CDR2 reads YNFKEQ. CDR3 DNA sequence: TGTGCCAGCAGCTTGGGGGCCCGCACAGATACGCAGTATTTT. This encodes CASSLGARTDTQYF.

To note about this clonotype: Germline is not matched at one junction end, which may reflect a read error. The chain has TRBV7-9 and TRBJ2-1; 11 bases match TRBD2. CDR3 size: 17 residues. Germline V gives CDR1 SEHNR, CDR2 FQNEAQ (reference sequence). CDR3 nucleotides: TGTGCCAGCAGCGGTGGGACTAGCGGAGTCTCCTACAATGAGCAGATCTTC. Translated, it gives CASSGGTSGVSYNEQIF. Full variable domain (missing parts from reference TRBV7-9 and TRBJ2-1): DTGVSQNPRHKITKRGQNVTFRCDPISEHNRLYWYRQTLGQGPEFLTYFQNEAQLEKSRLLSDRFSAERPKGSFSTLEIQRTEQGDSAMYLCASSGGTSGVSYNEQIFGPGTRLTVL.

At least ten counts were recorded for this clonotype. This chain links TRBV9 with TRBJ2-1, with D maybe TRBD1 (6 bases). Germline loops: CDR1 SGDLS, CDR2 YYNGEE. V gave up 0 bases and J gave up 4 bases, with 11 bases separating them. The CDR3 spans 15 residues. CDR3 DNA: TGTGCCAGCAGCGTAGAGGGGACAAATTACAATGAGCAGTTCTTC. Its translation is CASSVEGTNYNEQFF.

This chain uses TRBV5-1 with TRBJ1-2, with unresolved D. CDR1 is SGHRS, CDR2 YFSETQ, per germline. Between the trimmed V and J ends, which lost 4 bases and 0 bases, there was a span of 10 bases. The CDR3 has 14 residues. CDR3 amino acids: CASSPVVTNYGYTF. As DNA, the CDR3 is TGCGCCAGCAGCCCCGTGGTTACTAACTATGGCTACACCTTC.

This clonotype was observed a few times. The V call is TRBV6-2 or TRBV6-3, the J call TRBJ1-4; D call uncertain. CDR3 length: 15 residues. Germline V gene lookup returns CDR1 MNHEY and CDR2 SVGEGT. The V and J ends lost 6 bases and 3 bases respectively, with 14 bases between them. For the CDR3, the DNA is TGTGCCAGCAGCTACGCGGGAGACCCTAATGAAAAACTGTTTTTT. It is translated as CASSYAGDPNEKLFF.

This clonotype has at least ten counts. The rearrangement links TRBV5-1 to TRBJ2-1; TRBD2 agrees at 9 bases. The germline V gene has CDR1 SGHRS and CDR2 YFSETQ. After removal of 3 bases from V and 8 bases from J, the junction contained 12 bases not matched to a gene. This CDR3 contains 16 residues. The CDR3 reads CASSSAGGRAKYEQFF. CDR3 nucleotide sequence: TGCGCCAGCAGCTCCGCTGGCGGGAGGGCCAAGTATGAGCAGTTCTTC.

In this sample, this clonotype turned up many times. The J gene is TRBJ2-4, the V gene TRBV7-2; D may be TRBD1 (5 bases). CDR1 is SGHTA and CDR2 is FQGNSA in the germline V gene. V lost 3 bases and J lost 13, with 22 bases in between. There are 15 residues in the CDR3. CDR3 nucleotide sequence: TGTGCCAGCAGCTTCGACCCGACGGCAAAAAGGGGACAGTACTTC. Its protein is CASSFDPTAKRGQYF. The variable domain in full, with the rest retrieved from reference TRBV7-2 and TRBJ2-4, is GAGVSQSPSNKVTEKGKDVELRCDPISGHTALYWYRQSLGQGLEFLIYFQGNSAPDKSGLPSDRFSAERTGGSVSTLTIQRTQQEDSAVYLCASSFDPTAKRGQYFGAGTRLSVL.

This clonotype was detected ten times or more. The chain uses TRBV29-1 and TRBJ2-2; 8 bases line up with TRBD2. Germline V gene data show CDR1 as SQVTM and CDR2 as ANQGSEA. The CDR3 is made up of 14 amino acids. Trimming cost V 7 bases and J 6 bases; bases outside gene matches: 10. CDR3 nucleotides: TGCAGCGCTAAAAGCGGGAGCGGGGCCGGGGAGCTGTTTTTT. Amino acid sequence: CSAKSGSGAGELFF.

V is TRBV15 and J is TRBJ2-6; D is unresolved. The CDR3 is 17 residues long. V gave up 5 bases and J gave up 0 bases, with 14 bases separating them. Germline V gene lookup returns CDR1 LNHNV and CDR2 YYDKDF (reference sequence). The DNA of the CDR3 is TGTGCCACCAGCGGCCGACCTTCGAGCTCTGGGGCCAACGTCCTGACTTTC. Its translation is CATSGRPSSSGANVLTF.

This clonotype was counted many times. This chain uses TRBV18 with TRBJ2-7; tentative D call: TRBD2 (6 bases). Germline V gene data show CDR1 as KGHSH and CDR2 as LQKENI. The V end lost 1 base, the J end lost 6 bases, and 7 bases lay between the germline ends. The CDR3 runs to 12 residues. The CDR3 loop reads CASSPLGGEQYF. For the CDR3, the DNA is TGTGCCAGCTCACCACTGGGAGGCGAGCAGTACTTC.

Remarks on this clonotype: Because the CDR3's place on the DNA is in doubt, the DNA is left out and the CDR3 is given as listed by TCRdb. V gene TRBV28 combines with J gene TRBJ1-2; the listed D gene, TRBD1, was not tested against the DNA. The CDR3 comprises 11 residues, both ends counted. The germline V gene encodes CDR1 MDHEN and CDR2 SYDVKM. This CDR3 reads CASSFGTGNTF.

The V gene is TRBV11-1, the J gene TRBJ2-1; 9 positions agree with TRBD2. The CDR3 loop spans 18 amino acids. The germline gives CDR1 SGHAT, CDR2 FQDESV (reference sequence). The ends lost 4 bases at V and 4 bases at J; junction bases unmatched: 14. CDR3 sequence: CASSSPSLLAGAYNEQFF. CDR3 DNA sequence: TGTGCCAGCAGCTCACCAAGCCTTTTAGCGGGAGCATACAATGAGCAGTTCTTC.

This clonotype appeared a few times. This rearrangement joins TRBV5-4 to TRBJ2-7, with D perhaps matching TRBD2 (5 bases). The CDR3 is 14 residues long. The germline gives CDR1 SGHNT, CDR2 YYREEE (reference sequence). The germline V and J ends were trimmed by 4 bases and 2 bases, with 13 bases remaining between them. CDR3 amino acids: CASSPPGKTYEQYF. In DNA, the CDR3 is TGTGCCAGCAGCCCCCCCGGGAAGACCTACGAGCAGTACTTC.

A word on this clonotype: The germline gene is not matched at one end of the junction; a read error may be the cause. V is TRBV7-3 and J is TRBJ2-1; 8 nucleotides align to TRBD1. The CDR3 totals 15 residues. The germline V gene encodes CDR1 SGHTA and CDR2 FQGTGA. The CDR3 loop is CASSITGGTYNEQFF. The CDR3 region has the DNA TGTGCCAGCAGCATAACAGGGGGGACCTACAATGAGCAGTTCTTC.

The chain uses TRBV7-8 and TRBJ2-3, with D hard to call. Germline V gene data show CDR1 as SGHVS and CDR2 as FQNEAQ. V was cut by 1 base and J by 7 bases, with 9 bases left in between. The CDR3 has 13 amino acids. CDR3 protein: CASSLDQAYTQYF. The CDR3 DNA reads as TGTGCCAGCAGCTTAGATCAAGCCTATACGCAGTATTTT.

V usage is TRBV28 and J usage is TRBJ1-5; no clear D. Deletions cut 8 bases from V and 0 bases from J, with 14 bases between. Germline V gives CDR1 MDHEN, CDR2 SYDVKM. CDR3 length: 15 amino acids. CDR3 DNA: TGTGCCAGCGCCGGTCGACGGATTAGCAATCAGCCCCAGCATTTT. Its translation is CASAGRRISNQPQHF.

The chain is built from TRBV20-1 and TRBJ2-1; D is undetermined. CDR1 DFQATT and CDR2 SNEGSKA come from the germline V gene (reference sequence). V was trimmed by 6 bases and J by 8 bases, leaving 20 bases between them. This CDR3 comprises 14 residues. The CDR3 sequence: CSATLPAPRDEQFF. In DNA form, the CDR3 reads TGCAGTGCAACGCTCCCGGCACCTAGGGATGAGCAGTTCTTC.

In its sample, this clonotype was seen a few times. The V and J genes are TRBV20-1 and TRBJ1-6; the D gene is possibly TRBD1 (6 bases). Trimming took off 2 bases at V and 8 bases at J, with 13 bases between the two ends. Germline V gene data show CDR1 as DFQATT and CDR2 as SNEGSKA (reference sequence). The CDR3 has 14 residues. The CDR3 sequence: CSARKGVGYSPLHF. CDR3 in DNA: TGCAGTGCTAGAAAGGGGGTAGGATATTCACCCCTCCACTTT.

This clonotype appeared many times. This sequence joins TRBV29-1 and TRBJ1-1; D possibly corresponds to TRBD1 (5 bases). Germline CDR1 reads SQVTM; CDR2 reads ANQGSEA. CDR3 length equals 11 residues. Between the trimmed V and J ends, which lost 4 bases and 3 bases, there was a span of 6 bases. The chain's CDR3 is CSVVGDTEAFF. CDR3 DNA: TGCAGCGTTGTAGGGGACACTGAAGCTTTCTTT.

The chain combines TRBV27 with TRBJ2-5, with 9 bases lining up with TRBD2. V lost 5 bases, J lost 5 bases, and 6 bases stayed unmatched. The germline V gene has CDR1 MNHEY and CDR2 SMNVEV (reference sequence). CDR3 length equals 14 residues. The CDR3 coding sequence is TGTGCCAGCAGTAGGTCTAGCGGGGTGGAGACCCAGTACTTC. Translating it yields CASSRSSGVETQYF.

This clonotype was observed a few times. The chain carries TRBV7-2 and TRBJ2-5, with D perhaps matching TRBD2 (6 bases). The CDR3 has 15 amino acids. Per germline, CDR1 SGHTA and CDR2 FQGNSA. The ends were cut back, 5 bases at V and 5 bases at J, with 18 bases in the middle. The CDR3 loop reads CASSPGLVATETQYF. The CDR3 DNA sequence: TGTGCCAGCAGCCCGGGACTCGTGGCCACTGAGACCCAGTACTTC.

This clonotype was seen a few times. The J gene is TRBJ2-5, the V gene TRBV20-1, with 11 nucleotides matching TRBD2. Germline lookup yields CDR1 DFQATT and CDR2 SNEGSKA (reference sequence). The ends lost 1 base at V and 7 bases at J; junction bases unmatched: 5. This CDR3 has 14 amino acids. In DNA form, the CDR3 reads TGCAGTGCTAGAGGGCAAACTAGCGGGAGGACCCAGTACTTC. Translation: CSARGQTSGRTQYF.

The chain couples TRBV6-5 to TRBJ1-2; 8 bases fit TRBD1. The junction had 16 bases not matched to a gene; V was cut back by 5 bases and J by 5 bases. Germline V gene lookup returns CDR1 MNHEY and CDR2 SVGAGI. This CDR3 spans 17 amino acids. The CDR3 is CASSNFDRGAIEYGYTF. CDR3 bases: TGTGCCAGCAGTAACTTCGACAGGGGAGCCATCGAGTATGGCTACACCTTC.

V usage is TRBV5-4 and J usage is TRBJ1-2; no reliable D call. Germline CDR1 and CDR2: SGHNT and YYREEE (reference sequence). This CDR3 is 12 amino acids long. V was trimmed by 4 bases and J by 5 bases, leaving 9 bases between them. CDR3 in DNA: TGTGCCAGCAGCCGACCTTTATATGGCTACACCTTC. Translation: CASSRPLYGYTF.